The rows below give T cell receptor beta chains drawn from one sample of a study of CD8+CD57+ T cells in acquired aplastic anemia. In TCRdb, the reads were re-called with MiXCR into one record per CDR3 protein. The table lists around 140,000 distinct CDR3 sequences, around two fifths of them singletons. Source material: sorted CD4+, CD8+, or CD8+CD57+ T cells (not recorded which) from PBMCs. The receptor source for this set is a human donor in good health, serving as a control. The CDR3 runs from the conserved cysteine through the conserved F or W. Fields, in order: CDR3 protein, CDR3 DNA, V gene, J gene, D gene, clone size. The D gene is left open where the match is weak. Not every row has a clone size; where given, it reads once, few, many or a size class.

CDR3 protein: CATQLQSRQRNYGYTF
CDR3 DNA: TGTGCCACCCAATTGCAGTCGAGACAGAGAAACTATGGCTACACCTTC
V gene: TRBV15
J gene: TRBJ1-2
D gene: NA
clone size: NA

CDR3 protein: CAWSIAGTTQNEQFF
CDR3 DNA: TGTGCCTGGAGTATCGCCGGGACTACACAGAATGAGCAGTTCTTC
V gene: TRBV30
J gene: TRBJ2-1
D gene: TRBD2
clone size: NA

CDR3 protein: CASSGDTQRGYTF
CDR3 DNA: TGCGCCAGCAGCGGGGACACCCAGCGGGGCTACACCTTC
V gene: TRBV5-1
J gene: TRBJ1-2
D gene: NA
clone size: many

CDR3 protein: CASSLFNRGHGSTEAFF
CDR3 DNA: TGTGCCAGCAGTCTATTCAACAGGGGGCACGGGAGCACTGAAGCTTTCTTT
V gene: TRBV6-1
J gene: TRBJ1-1
D gene: TRBD1
clone size: few

CDR3 protein: CATSTDRAYEQYF
CDR3 DNA: TGTGCCACCTCGACCGACAGGGCTTACGAGCAGTACTTC
V gene: TRBV10-3
J gene: TRBJ2-7
D gene: TRBD1
clone size: NA

CDR3 protein: CAWSVRGDRGHTEAFF
CDR3 DNA: TGTGCCTGGAGTGTAAGGGGAGACAGGGGACACACTGAAGCTTTCTTT
V gene: TRBV30
J gene: TRBJ1-1
D gene: TRBD1
clone size: NA

CDR3 protein: CSAAGLAGSYEQYF
CDR3 DNA: TGCAGTGCTGCGGGACTAGCGGGAAGCTACGAGCAGTACTTC
V gene: TRBV20-1
J gene: TRBJ2-7
D gene: TRBD2
clone size: many

CDR3 protein: CASSIDRAGNQPQHF
CDR3 DNA: TGTGCCAGTAGTATAGATAGGGCAGGAAATCAGCCCCAGCATTTT
V gene: TRBV19
J gene: TRBJ1-5
D gene: NA
clone size: few

CDR3 protein: CASRAGVESGNTIYF
CDR3 DNA: TGTGCCAGCAGGGCGGGGGTTGAATCTGGAAACACCATATATTTT
V gene: TRBV9
J gene: TRBJ1-3
D gene: NA
clone size: many

CDR3 protein: CASSIQPGLGTEAFF
CDR3 DNA: TGTGCCAGTAGTATTCAGCCGGGATTGGGCACTGAAGCTTTCTTT
V gene: TRBV19
J gene: TRBJ1-1
D gene: NA
clone size: NA

CDR3 protein: CAISHSSNEQFF
CDR3 DNA: TGTGCCATCAGTCATAGCAGCAATGAGCAGTTCTTC
V gene: TRBV10-3
J gene: TRBJ2-1
D gene: NA
clone size: many

CDR3 protein: CATSPATDTQYF
CDR3 DNA: TGTGCCACCAGCCCGGCTACAGATACGCAGTATTTT
V gene: TRBV15
J gene: TRBJ2-3
D gene: NA
clone size: few

CDR3 protein: CTSSPPWFGELFF
CDR3 DNA: TGTACCAGCAGTCCCCCGTGGTTCGGGGAGCTGTTTTTT
V gene: TRBV12-3/TRBV12-4
J gene: TRBJ2-2
D gene: NA
clone size: many

CDR3 protein: CASSSTAYGNQPQHF
CDR3 DNA: TGTGCCAGCAGCTCGACAGCTTATGGAAATCAGCCCCAGCATTTT
V gene: TRBV9
J gene: TRBJ1-5
D gene: NA
clone size: NA

CDR3 protein: CASSLTSGRGTDTQYF
CDR3 DNA: TGTGCCAGCAGCTTGACTAGCGGGAGAGGGACAGATACGCAGTATTTT
V gene: TRBV7-9
J gene: TRBJ2-3
D gene: TRBD2
clone size: many

CDR3 protein: CAWSTSGDRVLKKLFF
CDR3 DNA: TGTGCCTGGAGCACGAGTGGGGACAGGGTTTTAAAAAAACTGTTTTTT
V gene: TRBV30
J gene: TRBJ1-4
D gene: TRBD1
clone size: NA

CDR3 protein: CASSLVAGSPVLTF
CDR3 DNA: TGCGCCAGCAGCTTAGTGGCCGGGTCCCCCGTCCTGACTTTC
V gene: TRBV5-1
J gene: TRBJ2-6
D gene: NA
clone size: many

CDR3 protein: CASGLISDGRSISYNEQFF
CDR3 DNA: TGTGCTAGTGGTTTGATATCGGACGGACGATCCATCTCCTACAATGAGCAGTTCTTC
V gene: TRBV12-5
J gene: TRBJ2-1
D gene: NA
clone size: few

CDR3 protein: CASSHRMNTEAFF
CDR3 DNA: TGCGCCAGCAGCCACCGAATGAACACTGAAGCTTTCTTT
V gene: TRBV4-1
J gene: TRBJ1-1
D gene: NA
clone size: NA

CDR3 protein: CASSLQSALGGNTIYF
CDR3 DNA: TGCGCCAGCAGCTTGCAATCTGCCCTGGGTGGAAACACCATATATTTT
V gene: TRBV5-1
J gene: TRBJ1-3
D gene: NA
clone size: few

CDR3 protein: CAIAEGTGKYEQYF
CDR3 DNA: TGTGCCATCGCTGAAGGGACAGGGAAGTACGAGCAGTACTTC
V gene: TRBV10-3
J gene: TRBJ2-7
D gene: TRBD1
clone size: once

CDR3 protein: CAISDRTGVGYEQYF
CDR3 DNA: TGTGCCATCAGTGACCGGACAGGGGTTGGCTACGAGCAGTACTTC
V gene: TRBV10-3
J gene: TRBJ2-7
D gene: TRBD1
clone size: NA

CDR3 protein: CASSLERTGVTFGYTF
CDR3 DNA: TGCGCCAGCAGCTTGGAGCGGACAGGGGTGACGTTTGGCTACACCTTC
V gene: TRBV5-1
J gene: TRBJ1-2
D gene: TRBD1
clone size: NA

CDR3 protein: CSVGTLFVNTEAFF
CDR3 DNA: TGCAGCGTTGGAACGTTATTCGTAAACACTGAAGCTTTCTTT
V gene: TRBV29-1
J gene: TRBJ1-1
D gene: NA
clone size: many

CDR3 protein: CSARDPSGGNYNEQFF
CDR3 DNA: TGCAGTGCTAGAGATCCTAGCGGGGGGAATTACAATGAGCAGTTCTTC
V gene: TRBV20-1
J gene: TRBJ2-1
D gene: TRBD2
clone size: many

CDR3 protein: CAWNPTGGETQYF
CDR3 DNA: TGTGCCTGGAATCCGACGGGGGGGGAGACCCAGTACTTC
V gene: TRBV30
J gene: TRBJ2-5
D gene: TRBD2
clone size: NA

CDR3 protein: CATQTDRGYGHIF
CDR3 DNA: TGCGCCACCCAGACCGACAGAGGGTATGGCCACATCTTC
V gene: TRBV10-2
J gene: TRBJ1-2
D gene: NA
clone size: NA

CDR3 protein: CSASPATRYSGELFF
CDR3 DNA: TGCAGTGCTAGCCCAGCGACTAGATATTCGGGGGAGCTGTTTTTT
V gene: TRBV20-1
J gene: TRBJ2-2
D gene: NA
clone size: NA

CDR3 protein: CASSVIQENFYEQYF
CDR3 DNA: TGTGCCAGCAGTGTAATCCAGGAGAACTTCTACGAGCAGTACTTC
V gene: TRBV2
J gene: TRBJ2-7
D gene: NA
clone size: NA